The 30 T cell receptor beta chains reported below all come from one sample, sequenced in a study of patients and donors after allogeneic stem cell transplantation. In TCRdb, the RT-PCR reads were re-called with MiXCR into one record per CDR3 protein. The sample contains roughly 940,000 distinct CDR3 sequences, about a sixth of which appear only once. Sequenced input: blood, either unsorted or a sorted T cell fraction (not recorded which). Receptor source: a human donor who was either an allogeneic HSCT recipient or a stem cell or donor lymphocyte infusion donor (not recorded which). It is not recorded whose cells these are; they may come from a transplant donor.

This clonotype appeared a few times. This chain links TRBV20-1 with TRBJ2-2, with no clear D. Germline CDR1 and CDR2: DFQATT and SNEGSKA (reference sequence). The ends were cut back, 5 bases at V and 2 bases at J, with 9 bases in the middle. The CDR3 is 13 residues long. The CDR3, as DNA: TGCAGTGCTCAGAGACCAAACACCGGGGAGCTGTTTTTT. It yields the protein CSAQRPNTGELFF.

The chain employs TRBV4-1 and TRBJ2-7, with 8 positions matching TRBD2. The CDR3 loop spans 14 amino acids. The ends lost 4 bases at V and 7 bases at J; junction bases unmatched: 9. Looked up from germline, CDR1 is MGHRA and CDR2 is YSYEKL. The CDR3, as DNA: TGCGCCAGCAGCCCACGAGCGGGAGTGTCTGAGCAGTACTTC. Translation gives CASSPRAGVSEQYF.

This clonotype was found a few times. J is TRBJ2-3 and V is TRBV9; TRBD2 aligns across 9 bases. The CDR3 consists of 16 residues. Germline lookup yields CDR1 SGDLS and CDR2 YYNGEE. V was pared by 0 bases and J by 5 bases, with 7 bases of the junction left unmatched. The CDR3 loop reads CASSVVSGSRLDTQYF. The CDR3 nucleotides read TGTGCCAGCAGCGTAGTTAGCGGGAGTCGTTTAGATACGCAGTATTTT.

This clonotype was counted only a few times. The J gene is TRBJ1-4, the V gene TRBV7-3; 9 positions agree with TRBD1. V dropped 0 bases and J dropped 7; count of bases not matched to a gene: 3. There are 15 residues in the CDR3. Germline CDR1 and CDR2: SGHTA and FQGTGA. This CDR3 is CASSLTLGQGEKLFF. In nucleotides, the CDR3 is TGTGCCAGCAGCTTAACGTTGGGACAGGGTGAAAAACTGTTTTTT.

The rearrangement uses TRBV6-1 and TRBJ2-7; 11 bases are a match to TRBD2. The CDR3 totals 15 residues. V lost 7 bases, J lost 2 bases, and 7 bases stayed unmatched. The germline V gene has CDR1 MNHNS and CDR2 SASEGT. CDR3 sequence reads: CASNYNSGGAYEQYF. In DNA form, the CDR3 reads TGTGCCAGCAACTACAATAGCGGGGGGGCCTACGAGCAGTACTTC.

This clonotype turned up a few times. The rearrangement joins TRBV10-3 to TRBJ1-2; D ambiguous. V gave up 0 bases and J gave up 5 bases, with 22 bases separating them. Germline CDR1 is ENHRY and CDR2 is SYGVKD. This CDR3 region has 18 residues. This chain's CDR3 is CAISESNPDPFSSYGYTF. CDR3 DNA sequence: TGTGCCATCAGTGAGTCGAACCCCGACCCCTTCTCCTCTTATGGCTACACCTTC.

The V and J genes are TRBV7-2 and TRBJ2-5; D unclear. The CDR3 contains 13 residues. Deletions cut 0 bases from V and 7 bases from J, with 9 bases between. From germline, CDR1 is SGHTA and CDR2 FQGNSA. CDR3 DNA sequence: TGTGCCAGCAGCTTAGCCCCTTCATGGACCCAGTACTTC. Protein product: CASSLAPSWTQYF.

The gene calls are TRBV7-9 and TRBJ2-7; D remains ambiguous. Germline CDR1 reads SEHNR; CDR2 reads FQNEAQ (reference sequence). V dropped 5 bases and J dropped 0 bases, with 17 bases sitting between them. The CDR3 sequence is 16 residues long. The CDR3 region has the DNA TGTGCCAGCAGCCGTCAGACTCTCCTAAGCTCCTACGAGCAGTACTTC. It yields the protein CASSRQTLLSSYEQYF.

The V and J genes are TRBV12-3 or TRBV12-4 and TRBJ2-5; D is unresolved. With 4 bases removed from V and 3 bases from J, the gap between germline ends came to 3 bases. This CDR3 has 11 amino acids. The CDR3 spells CASSWKETQYF. The CDR3 region has the DNA TGTGCCAGCAGTTGGAAAGAGACCCAGTACTTC.

This clonotype was detected only a few times. This rearrangement joins TRBV24-1 to TRBJ2-3; 11 nucleotides agree with TRBD2. The CDR3 spans 14 residues. Germline CDR1 KGHDR, CDR2 SFDVKD. The V segment lost 7 bases and the J segment 5 bases; nucleotides outside the gene matches: 4. The chain's CDR3 is CATRGTSGGDTQYF. The CDR3 nucleotides are TGTGCCACCAGGGGGACTAGCGGAGGAGATACGCAGTATTTT.

This clonotype was detected a few times. CDR3 sequence: CASSLDTGEQFF. In DNA form, the CDR3 reads TGCGCCAGCAGCTTGGATACCGGAGAGCAGTTCTTC. The rearrangement links TRBV5-1 to TRBJ2-1; D is unclear. The CDR3 is 12 amino acids. V gave up 0 bases and J gave up 10 bases, with 8 bases separating them. The germline V gene has CDR1 SGHRS and CDR2 YFSETQ.

The chain links TRBV2 to TRBJ1-1; 9 positions match TRBD1. This CDR3 is built from 14 residues. The junction had 6 bases not matched to a gene; V was cut back by 10 bases and J by 0 bases. Germline values: CDR1 SNHLY, CDR2 FYNNEI. CDR3 in amino acids: CAIRDRAMNTEAFF. The CDR3 nucleotides are TGTGCCATCCGGGACAGGGCGATGAACACTGAAGCTTTCTTT.

The chain employs TRBV3-1 and TRBJ2-1, with D tentatively TRBD1 (5 bases). Trimming removed 1 base from V and 0 bases from J, with 10 bases in between. The germline CDR1 and CDR2 sequences are LGHDT and YNNKEL (reference sequence). This CDR3 region has 16 residues. The CDR3 DNA follows: TGTGCCAGCAGCCAAGCAAGAGACAGCTCCTACAATGAGCAGTTCTTC. Protein: CASSQARDSSYNEQFF.

The V and J genes are TRBV12-3 or TRBV12-4 and TRBJ1-2, with D possibly matching TRBD1 (5 bases). The V end was cut by 6 bases, the J end by 7 bases, with 18 bases between. The CDR3 runs to 14 residues. In nucleotides, the CDR3 is TGTGCCAGCAGCCTATCGGGCAGGGTCGGTGGCTACACCTTC. It specifies CASSLSGRVGGYTF.

Only a few counts were recorded for this clonotype. The chain employs TRBV12-3 or TRBV12-4 and TRBJ1-1, with a tentative D call TRBD1 (6 bases). The V end was cut by 6 bases, the J end by 1 base, with 12 bases between. There are 14 residues in the CDR3. Here the CDR3 DNA reads TGTGCCAGCAGGAGAGACAGGTGGAACACTGAAGCTTTCTTT. Amino acid sequence: CASRRDRWNTEAFF.

This chain connects TRBV14 to TRBJ2-6, with D tentatively TRBD1 (5 bases). The CDR3 spans 16 residues. Trimming removed 0 bases at V and 3 bases at J, with 9 bases between. Per the germline V gene, CDR1 is SGHDN and CDR2 is FVKESK. The CDR3 protein is CASSQEQGFGANVLTF. CDR3 DNA: TGTGCCAGCAGCCAAGAGCAGGGATTTGGGGCCAACGTCCTGACTTTC.

On this clonotype: One end of the junction fails to match germline, which may point to a read error. The V gene is TRBV7-3, the J gene TRBJ2-7; possible D gene TRBD1, 5 bases. The germline V gene encodes CDR1 SGHTA and CDR2 FQGTGA. This CDR3 has 14 residues. The CDR3 protein is CASSIPTALYEQYF. In nucleotides, the CDR3 is TGCGCCAGCAGCATCCCGACAGCCCTCTACGAGCAGTACTTC.

Here the CDR3 DNA reads TGTGCCAGCAGCCCGACTAGCGGGAGGGTTTCTAGCACAGATACGCAGTATTTT. This sequence encodes CASSPTSGRVSSTDTQYF. The rearrangement links TRBV11-1 to TRBJ2-3, with TRBD2 matching over 14 bases. From germline, CDR1 is SGHAT and CDR2 FQDESV (reference sequence). There are 18 residues in the CDR3. J lost 0 bases, V lost 5 bases, and 7 bases had no gene match.

The chain links TRBV20-1 to TRBJ1-4, with 7 nucleotides matching TRBD1. The junction had 6 bases not matched to a gene; V was cut back by 0 bases and J by 5 bases. Looked up from germline, CDR1 is DFQATT and CDR2 is SNEGSKA (reference sequence). The CDR3 sequence is 15 residues long. CDR3 sequence reads: CSARDGDSINEKLFF. DNA for the CDR3: TGCAGTGCTAGAGACGGGGACAGCATAAATGAAAAACTGTTTTTT.

This clonotype was seen a handful of times. J is TRBJ2-1 and V is TRBV13, with D hard to call. V was trimmed by 0 bases and J by 7 bases, leaving 10 bases between them. CDR3 length: 14 residues. The germline CDR1 and CDR2 sequences are PRHDT and FYEKMQ (reference sequence). For the CDR3, the DNA is TGTGCCAGCAGCTTAGGACTCTTGCTGAATGAGCAGTTCTTC. Protein sequence: CASSLGLLLNEQFF.

In its sample, this clonotype was seen a few times. The gene calls are TRBV9 and TRBJ2-5; TRBD1 is a possible D gene (5 bases). This CDR3 has 16 residues. Trimming stripped 6 bases from V and 0 bases from J, with 18 bases between. CDR1 and CDR2 from the germline V gene are SGDLS and YYNGEE. The CDR3 sequence: CASTQNQGLHQETQYF. CDR3 sequence (DNA): TGTGCCAGCACCCAAAATCAGGGTCTCCACCAAGAGACCCAGTACTTC.

This chain uses TRBV10-3 with TRBJ2-1; D is ambiguous. V lost 4 bases, J lost 6 bases, and 7 bases lay in between. Germline V CDR1 and CDR2: ENHRY, SYGVKD. CDR3 size: 12 residues. The CDR3 DNA reads as TGTGCCATCAGTGGTTCGGGCAATGAGCAGTTCTTC. Protein: CAISGSGNEQFF.

The chain has TRBV20-1 and TRBJ1-3, with D possibly being TRBD1 (6 bases). CDR1 and CDR2 (germline): DFQATT, SNEGSKA (reference sequence). Trimming left V 6 bases short and J 1 base short, with 10 bases between. The CDR3 loop spans 13 amino acids. In DNA, the CDR3 is TGCAGTGCGTGGACAGCATCTGGAAACACCATATATTTT. It specifies CSAWTASGNTIYF.

This clonotype occurred a few times. The chain couples TRBV5-1 to TRBJ1-2, with 8 bases lining up with TRBD1. J lost 8 bases, V lost 3 bases, and 6 bases had no gene match. This CDR3 region has 13 residues. Germline V gene sequence: CDR1 SGHRS, CDR2 YFSETQ. CDR3 coding DNA: TGCGCCAGCAGCTGGGACAGGACGGGAGGCTACACCTTC. It specifies CASSWDRTGGYTF.

There are a few counts of this clonotype. J is TRBJ1-4 and V is TRBV5-1, with D possibly matching TRBD1 (6 bases). This CDR3 is built from 15 residues. Germline V gives CDR1 SGHRS, CDR2 YFSETQ. The V end lost 0 bases, the J end lost 4 bases, and 10 bases lay between the germline ends. The CDR3 reads CASSLGGQSNEKLFF. The CDR3 nucleotides are TGCGCCAGCAGCTTGGGCGGACAGAGTAATGAAAAACTGTTTTTT.

The chain has TRBV24-1 and TRBJ2-2; 7 positions agree with TRBD2. The ends lost 4 bases at V and 2 bases at J; junction bases unmatched: 6. The CDR3 loop spans 16 amino acids. Germline CDR1 reads KGHDR; CDR2 reads SFDVKD. The CDR3 region is CATSEKLASNTGELFF. The CDR3 region has the DNA TGTGCCACCAGTGAAAAACTAGCGTCTAACACCGGGGAGCTGTTTTTT.

This clonotype showed up just a few times. The junction shows a germline mismatch at one end, possibly a read error. The chain uses TRBV7-7 and TRBJ2-5; D is perhaps TRBD2 (6 bases). Germline assignment: CDR1 SSHAT and CDR2 FNYEAQ (reference sequence). The CDR3 consists of 15 residues. The CDR3 nucleotides read TGTGCTAGCAGCTTCCGGGACGGACTACAAGAGACCCAGTACTTC. Protein: CASSFRDGLQETQYF.

This chain links TRBV11-2 with TRBJ2-6; D remains ambiguous. The CDR3 consists of 17 residues. The germline CDR1 and CDR2 sequences are SGHAT and FQNNGV. The V gene lost 0 bases and the J gene lost 0 bases, with 9 bases spanning the gap. CDR3 sequence (DNA): TGTGCCAGCAGCTTAGAGGTCAGAGCCTCTGGGGCCAACGTCCTGACTTTC. Its protein product is CASSLEVRASGANVLTF.

This chain joins TRBV5-1 and TRBJ2-2, with TRBD2 matching 11 bases. This CDR3 spans 19 amino acids. Germline V gene sequence: CDR1 SGHRS, CDR2 YFSETQ. Germline trimming cut 4 bases from V and 0 bases from J; bases unmatched to any gene: 11. CDR3 coding DNA: TGCGCCAGCAGCGCCGGGACTAGCGGAGGCATAGCGAACACCGGGGAGCTGTTTTTT. It specifies CASSAGTSGGIANTGELFF.

Written as DNA, the CDR3 is TGTGCCACGATACCCACAGGGCTCCAAAACTATGGCTACACCTTC. This codes for CATIPTGLQNYGYTF. J is TRBJ1-2 and V is TRBV6-1; D might be TRBD1 (6 bases). Germline V CDR1 and CDR2: MNHNS, SASEGT. The CDR3 extends over 15 amino acids. The ends were cut back, 10 bases at V and 2 bases at J, with 20 bases in the middle.